This TCR beta chain originates from a study of cytotoxic CD8 clonotypes in ibrutinib-treated CLL. Overall study findings and caveats: The public clonotypes identified were infrequent and showed contraction or stability on treatment.

This clone was found a few times. What it binds is not known. CDR1 is SGHRS and CDR2 is YFSETQ in the germline V gene. The V and J ends lost 1 base and 0 bases respectively, with 5 bases between them. The CDR3 is 14 amino acids. Method: immunoSEQ multiplex PCR; TCRdb's copy keeps in-frame clones and lacks some. This table has over 95,000 clones, approximately 58% appearing once. The sample consisted of PBMCs, taken after 24 months of ibrutinib treatment. The sequence derives from a human donor with chronic lymphocytic leukemia. The J gene is TRBJ2-1, the V gene TRBV5-1; no definite D call. The CDR3 region has the DNA TGCGCCAGCAGCTTGACGGGCTCCTACAATGAGCAGTTCTTC. It yields the protein CASSLTGSYNEQFF.